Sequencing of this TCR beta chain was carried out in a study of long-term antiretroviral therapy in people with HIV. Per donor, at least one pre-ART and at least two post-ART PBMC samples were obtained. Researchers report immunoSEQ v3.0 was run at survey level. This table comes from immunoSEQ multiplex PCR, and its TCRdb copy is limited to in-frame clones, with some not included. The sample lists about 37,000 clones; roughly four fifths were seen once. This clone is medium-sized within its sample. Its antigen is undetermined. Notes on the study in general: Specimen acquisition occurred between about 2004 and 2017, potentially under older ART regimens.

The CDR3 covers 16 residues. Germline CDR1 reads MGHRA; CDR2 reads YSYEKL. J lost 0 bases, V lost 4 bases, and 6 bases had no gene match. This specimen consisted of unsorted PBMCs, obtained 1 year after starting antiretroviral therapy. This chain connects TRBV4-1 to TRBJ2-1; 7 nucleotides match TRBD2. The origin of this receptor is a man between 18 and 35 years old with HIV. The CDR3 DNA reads TGCGCCAGCAGCCGTCACGCTAGCGGCTCCTACAATGAGCAGTTCTTC. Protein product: CASSRHASGSYNEQFF.